Each of the 2 T cell receptor beta chains below was sequenced from the same sample in a study of T cells in Graves' hyperthyroidism and ophthalmopathy (dated by TCRdb to 2018 to 2020). The method was multiplex PCR. The sample was run on an Illumina HiSeq 2000. Amplification of TCR beta CDR3 regions was carried out from RNA transcripts. For the first round of RT-PCR on the TCR CDR3, the HTBI primer set was used together with the Qiagen OneStep RT-PCR kit. TCRdb reprocessed the public reads (quality trimming at Q25 with fastp, clone calling with MiXCR) and kept in-frame beta chains. Rows with a matching CDR3 protein are joined into one entry that keeps the most common DNA and genes. Here the sample has approximately 700,000 distinct CDR3 sequences; 15% to 20% occur a single time. The ten largest clones take up around 8% of the sample. The sample was blood. These receptors were obtained from a man between 18 and 29 years old with Graves' hyperthyroidism.

This clonotype was counted ten times or more. This chain uses TRBV7-9 with TRBJ1-2; 8 nucleotides agree with TRBD1. This CDR3 has 15 residues. The junction had 12 bases not matched to a gene; V was cut back by 5 bases and J by 7 bases. Germline V lookup: CDR1 SEHNR, CDR2 FQNEAQ (reference sequence). The CDR3 DNA sequence: TGTGCCAGCAGCCCCCCTTTTCGGACAGGGAGTGGCTACACCTTC. Translating gives CASSPPFRTGSGYTF.

This clonotype was counted only a few times. A much larger clonotype is one base distant, so this may be a read error. The V call is TRBV30, the J call TRBJ2-7; the match to TRBD1 covers 7 bases. Germline CDR1 and CDR2: GTSNPN and SVGIG (reference sequence). The CDR3 has 15 residues. CDR3 sequence reads: CAWRGSGQVTYGQYF. The CDR3 bases are TGTGCCTGGAGGGGATCCGGACAGGTAACCTACGGGCAGTACTTC.